The rows below give T cell receptor beta chains drawn from one sample of a study of T-cell reconstitution after alpha-beta-depleted transplantation in children. A single record per CDR3 protein comes from TCRdb applying MiXCR to the PCR reads. The top ten clones hold around 2.8% of a sample with about 240,000 distinct CDR3 sequences, approximately 12% of them seen once. Sample: PBMCs from the stem cell graft donor, taken from the stem cell graft. The receptors shown here come from a human donor who donated a stem cell graft to a child with acute lymphoblastic leukemia. Both conserved end residues are part of each CDR3. D genes are given only for firm matches. Size is stated for part of the rows, as once, few or many counts, or as a class when the clone is expanded.

CDR3: CSATANEQYF
DNA: TGCAGTGCTACCGCAAACGAGCAGTACTTC
J: TRBJ2-7
V: TRBV20-1
size: many
D: .

CDR3: CASSWTATNEQFF
DNA: TGCGCCAGCAGTTGGACAGCGACCAATGAGCAGTTCTTC
J: TRBJ2-1
V: TRBV5-1
size: many
D: .

CDR3: CSARDIESGAITDTQYF
DNA: TGCAGTGCTAGAGATATCGAAAGCGGGGCTATCACAGATACGCAGTATTTT
J: TRBJ2-3
V: TRBV20-1
size: many
D: TRBD2

CDR3: CASSPQEGRGEAFF
DNA: TGTGCCAGCTCACCCCAGGAGGGGAGGGGTGAAGCTTTCTTT
J: TRBJ1-1
V: TRBV18
size: many
D: .

CDR3: CASSRTGAPAFF
DNA: TGTGCCAGCAGTAGGACAGGTGCCCCAGCTTTCTTT
J: TRBJ1-1
V: TRBV6-5
size: many
D: TRBD1

CDR3: CASTVNTGELFF
DNA: TGTGCCAGCACGGTGAACACCGGGGAGCTGTTTTTT
J: TRBJ2-2
V: TRBV6-1
size: .
D: .

CDR3: CASSQRGSHVDTQYF
DNA: TGTGCCAGCAGTCAACGGGGGTCCCACGTCGATACGCAGTATTTT
J: TRBJ2-3
V: TRBV28
size: many
D: .

CDR3: CSADDRDTYEQYF
DNA: TGCAGTGCTGACGACAGGGACACCTACGAGCAGTACTTC
J: TRBJ2-7
V: TRBV20-1
size: .
D: TRBD1

CDR3: CAWSLELDTEAFF
DNA: TGTGCCTGGAGTTTAGAGTTGGACACTGAAGCTTTCTTT
J: TRBJ1-1
V: TRBV30
size: .
D: .

CDR3: CATSPTPQGRFKETQYF
DNA: TGTGCCACCAGCCCTACCCCACAGGGCCGTTTTAAAGAGACCCAGTACTTC
J: TRBJ2-5
V: TRBV15
size: many
D: .

CDR3: CASSVGGGLTEQFF
DNA: TGTGCCAGCAGCGTAGGGGGGGGGCTGACTGAGCAGTTCTTC
J: TRBJ2-1
V: TRBV9
size: .
D: .

CDR3: CASSARATGELFF
DNA: TGCGCCAGCAGCGCGCGGGCCACCGGGGAGCTGTTTTTT
J: TRBJ2-2
V: TRBV5-1
size: many
D: .

CDR3: CSARDSGRYLSGANVLTF
DNA: TGCAGTGCTAGGGATAGCGGGAGGTACCTCTCTGGGGCCAACGTCCTGACTTTC
J: TRBJ2-6
V: TRBV20-1
size: .
D: TRBD2

CDR3: CASSSGVGNSPLHF
DNA: TGTGCCAGCAGCTCCGGAGTAGGTAATTCACCCCTCCACTTT
J: TRBJ1-6
V: TRBV13
size: many
D: .

CDR3: CASSFFFPGTAQETQYF
DNA: TGTGCCAGCAGCTTTTTCTTCCCTGGGACGGCCCAAGAGACCCAGTACTTC
J: TRBJ2-5
V: TRBV7-9
size: many
D: .

CDR3: CSASHLAGVETQYF
DNA: TGCAGTGCTAGTCACCTAGCGGGGGTGGAGACCCAGTACTTC
J: TRBJ2-5
V: TRBV20-1
size: .
D: TRBD2

CDR3: CAISAKGDRSSYEQYF
DNA: TGTGCCATCAGTGCGAAGGGGGACAGGTCCTCCTACGAGCAGTACTTC
J: TRBJ2-7
V: TRBV10-3
size: many
D: TRBD1

CDR3: CSARGYKGRSAYEQYF
DNA: TGCAGTGCTAGAGGGTATAAGGGCAGGAGCGCCTACGAGCAGTACTTC
J: TRBJ2-7
V: TRBV20-1
size: few
D: .

CDR3: CATSDPDRVTYEQYF
DNA: TGTGCCACCAGTGATCCGGACAGGGTGACCTACGAGCAGTACTTC
J: TRBJ2-7
V: TRBV24-1
size: many
D: TRBD1

CDR3: CASSLFGEAFF
DNA: TGTGCCAGCAGCTTGTTTGGTGAAGCTTTCTTT
J: TRBJ1-1
V: TRBV5-6
size: many
D: .

CDR3: CASSRLRGGQETQYF
DNA: TGTGCCAGCAGTCGGCTACGGGGGGGGCAAGAGACCCAGTACTTC
J: TRBJ2-5
V: TRBV27
size: few
D: TRBD2

CDR3: CASSSGGSFYEQYF
DNA: TGTGCCAGCAGTTCCGGAGGAAGCTTCTACGAGCAGTACTTC
J: TRBJ2-7
V: TRBV12-3/TRBV12-4
size: .
D: .

CDR3: CSLGDEKLFF
DNA: TGCAGTCTCGGGGACGAAAAACTGTTTTTT
J: TRBJ1-4
V: TRBV20-1
size: many
D: .

CDR3: CSARDHPGRHRETQYF
DNA: TGCAGTGCTAGAGATCATCCCGGACGTCACCGAGAGACCCAGTACTTC
J: TRBJ2-5
V: TRBV20-1
size: few
D: .

CDR3: CASSLAGVLYNEQFF
DNA: TGTGCCAGCAGCTTAGCGGGGGTGTTATACAATGAGCAGTTCTTC
J: TRBJ2-1
V: TRBV5-6
size: many
D: TRBD2

CDR3: CSAREEQYF
DNA: TGCAGTGCGCGGGAGGAGCAGTACTTC
J: TRBJ2-7
V: TRBV20-1
size: many
D: TRBD2

CDR3: CASSLVGPNYGYTF
DNA: TGTGCCAGCAGCTTAGTGGGACCTAACTATGGCTACACCTTC
J: TRBJ1-2
V: TRBV7-2
size: many
D: .

CDR3: CASSQGKGGRQETQYF
DNA: TGCGCCAGCAGCCAAGGGAAAGGGGGCAGGCAAGAGACCCAGTACTTC
J: TRBJ2-5
V: TRBV4-3
size: .
D: TRBD1

CDR3: CASSFTTSGNSGETQYF
DNA: TGCGCCAGCAGCTTTACGACTAGCGGGAACTCGGGAGAGACCCAGTACTTC
J: TRBJ2-5
V: TRBV5-1
size: many
D: TRBD2

CDR3: CAWSVDRSSYNEQFF
DNA: TGTGCCTGGAGTGTAGACAGGAGCTCCTACAATGAGCAGTTCTTC
J: TRBJ2-1
V: TRBV30
size: .
D: .

CDR3: CASSLVGSAKNIQYF
DNA: TGTGCCAGCAGTTTAGTTGGATCAGCCAAAAACATTCAGTACTTC
J: TRBJ2-4
V: TRBV27
size: many
D: .

CDR3: CSVDHWRRFNEQFF
DNA: TGCAGCGTGGACCATTGGCGCCGTTTCAATGAGCAGTTCTTC
J: TRBJ2-1
V: TRBV29-1
size: many
D: .

CDR3: CASSEREGRKDTQYF
DNA: TGTGCCAGCAGTGAGCGGGAGGGCCGGAAAGATACGCAGTATTTT
J: TRBJ2-3
V: TRBV28
size: .
D: TRBD2

CDR3: CASSPRWQGDGYTF
DNA: TGCGCCAGCAGTCCGAGGTGGCAGGGAGACGGCTACACCTTC
J: TRBJ1-2
V: TRBV4-3
size: many
D: .

CDR3: CASSFGQGTDTQYF
DNA: TGTGCCAGCAGCTTCGGACAGGGCACAGATACGCAGTATTTT
J: TRBJ2-3
V: TRBV7-6
size: many
D: TRBD1

CDR3: CASSLRSGHTGELFF
DNA: TGCGCCAGCAGCTTGCGTTCAGGGCACACCGGGGAGCTGTTTTTT
J: TRBJ2-2
V: TRBV5-1
size: many
D: .

CDR3: CASSIDGSPLHF
DNA: TGTGCCAGTAGTATAGATGGTTCACCCCTCCACTTT
J: TRBJ1-6
V: TRBV19
size: .
D: .

CDR3: CASSLMRGRGETQYF
DNA: TGTGCCAGCAGCTTAATGAGGGGGCGCGGGGAGACCCAGTACTTC
J: TRBJ2-5
V: TRBV13
size: .
D: TRBD1

CDR3: CASSRVGGYEQYF
DNA: TGTGCCAGCAGTCGGGTGGGTGGCTACGAGCAGTACTTC
J: TRBJ2-7
V: TRBV27
size: many
D: .

CDR3: CSARQGDTLYYEQYF
DNA: TGCAGTGCTAGACAGGGGGACACTCTCTACTACGAGCAGTACTTC
J: TRBJ2-7
V: TRBV20-1
size: many
D: TRBD1

CDR3: CATSRRESGANVLTF
DNA: TGTGCCACCAGCAGAAGGGAATCTGGGGCCAACGTCCTGACTTTC
J: TRBJ2-6
V: TRBV15
size: many
D: .

CDR3: CAISEGGDDIQYF
DNA: TGTGCCATCAGTGAGGGGGGGGATGACATTCAGTACTTC
J: TRBJ2-4
V: TRBV10-3
size: .
D: TRBD2

CDR3: CSARRRPETEAFF
DNA: TGCAGTGCTAGACGACGTCCGGAAACTGAAGCTTTCTTT
J: TRBJ1-1
V: TRBV20-1
size: many
D: .

CDR3: CASSKKKPRVGETQYF
DNA: TGTGCCAGCAGCAAGAAAAAACCTCGGGTAGGGGAGACCCAGTACTTC
J: TRBJ2-5
V: TRBV21-1
size: many
D: .

CDR3: CASSPGLVELSAKNIQYF
DNA: TGTGCCAGCAGCCCGGGACTAGTCGAACTTTCCGCCAAAAACATTCAGTACTTC
J: TRBJ2-4
V: TRBV5-5
size: many
D: TRBD2

CDR3: CASSLAGRSGYTF
DNA: TGCGCCAGCAGCTTAGCAGGGAGAAGTGGCTACACCTTC
J: TRBJ1-2
V: TRBV5-1
size: few
D: .

CDR3: CASSLDRSNTGELFF
DNA: TGTGCCAGCAGCTTAGATCGGTCGAACACCGGGGAGCTGTTTTTT
J: TRBJ2-2
V: TRBV7-9
size: many
D: .